This entry lists 18 T cell receptor beta chains sequenced from one sample in a study of blood T cell repertoires in COVID-19. Some clones are missing from TCRdb's copy, which holds only in-frame ones; the method was immunoSEQ multiplex PCR. The sample contains fewer than 350,000 clones, 85% of which appear only once. Source material: PBMCs or T cells enriched from blood (not recorded which). The source is a woman in her twenties or thirties who had been exposed to COVID-19.

DNA of the CDR3: TGTGCCAGCAGCGTAGAGGGGCAGGACGACACTGAAGCTTTCTTT. This translates into CASSVEGQDDTEAFF. The chain couples TRBV9 to TRBJ1-1, with D possibly TRBD1 on 5 matching bases. Germline CDR1 SGDLS, CDR2 YYNGEE. Deletions cut 0 bases from V and 3 bases from J, with 12 bases between. There are 15 residues in the CDR3.

The genes are TRBV3-1 (or the pseudogene TRBV3-2) and TRBJ2-4, with a possible D match to TRBD2 (5 bases). Germline V gene lookup returns CDR1 LGHDT and CDR2 YNNKEL (reference sequence). V lost 1 base to trimming and J lost 1 base, with 11 bases between them. The CDR3 is made up of 16 amino acids. As DNA, the CDR3 is TGTGCCAGCAGCCAAGGCGGAGGCTTGGCCAAAAACATTCAGTACTTC. This codes for CASSQGGGLAKNIQYF.

The chain links TRBV19 to TRBJ1-1; D perhaps matches TRBD1 (6 bases). V dropped 5 bases and J dropped 5 bases, with 15 bases sitting between them. Germline V lookup: CDR1 LNHDA, CDR2 SQIVND (reference sequence). This CDR3 spans 14 amino acids. Here the CDR3 DNA reads TGTGCCAGTAGTCTTCAAACAAGGGGGACTGAAGCTTTCTTT. Its translation: CASSLQTRGTEAFF.

As DNA, the CDR3 is TGTGCCGCTACCCCTAACCTCTCTGGCTACACCTTC. Its protein product is CAATPNLSGYTF. The V gene is TRBV2, the J gene TRBJ1-2, with D unclear. The ends were cut back, 11 bases at V and 7 bases at J, with 17 bases in the middle. This CDR3 has 12 amino acids. In germline, CDR1 is SNHLY, CDR2 FYNNEI.

The chain combines TRBV24-1 with TRBJ2-5; a possible D gene is TRBD1 (5 bases). The CDR3 is 11 residues long. Germline V CDR1 and CDR2: KGHDR, SFDVKD. The CDR3 bases are TGTGCGATTGGGGCGGCGGAGACCCAGTACTTC. Translated, it gives CAIGAAETQYF.

A single count supports this clone. This sequence joins TRBV7-3 and TRBJ2-3, with D perhaps TRBD2 (6 bases). V gave up 5 bases and J gave up 3 bases, with 12 bases separating them. Germline V gene sequence: CDR1 SGHTA, CDR2 FQGTGA. The CDR3 runs to 14 residues. This chain's CDR3 is CASSDLGGTDTQYF. In nucleotides, the CDR3 is TGTGCCAGCAGCGATCTGGGAGGTACAGATACGCAGTATTTT.

The chain carries TRBV28 and TRBJ1-4; 7 nucleotides line up with TRBD1. The CDR3 runs 16 residues. With V trimmed by 1 base and J by 7 bases, 9 bases remained unmatched. Per the germline V gene, CDR1 is MDHEN and CDR2 is SYDVKM. The CDR3, as DNA: TGTGCCAGCAGTTTATTCCCCCCAGGGGGAGGTGAAAAACTGTTTTTT. This gives the protein CASSLFPPGGGEKLFF.

The count of this clone is one. Other DNA sequences in the same sample also yield this CDR3. V and J are TRBV28 and TRBJ1-1; tentatively, D is TRBD1 (5 bases). CDR1 and CDR2 (germline): MDHEN, SYDVKM. Trimming pared 2 bases from V and 4 bases from J, leaving 8 bases between. CDR3 length: 13 residues. CDR3 sequence reads: CASSLGGGTEAFF. In DNA form, the CDR3 reads TGTGCCAGCAGTTTAGGGGGGGGCACTGAAGCTTTCTTT.

The V gene is TRBV28, the J gene TRBJ1-2, with 9 bases aligning to TRBD1. V gave up 5 bases and J gave up 3 bases; unmatched junction bases: 4. CDR3 length: 14 residues. From germline, CDR1 is MDHEN and CDR2 SYDVKM. In nucleotides, the CDR3 is TGTGCCAGCAGTCGGGACAGGGTAGACTATGGCTACACCTTC. Translating gives CASSRDRVDYGYTF.

The chain links TRBV3-1 (or the pseudogene TRBV3-2) to TRBJ2-2, with D unresolved. Germline assignment: CDR1 LGHDT and CDR2 YNNKEL (reference sequence). The CDR3 length is 14 residues. The germline V and J ends were trimmed by 4 bases and 6 bases, with 12 bases remaining between them. CDR3 protein: CASSRPGHAGELFF. For the CDR3, the DNA is TGTGCCAGCAGCCGACCTGGGCACGCCGGGGAGCTGTTTTTT.

The chain carries TRBV7-3 and TRBJ1-5; D unresolved. The germline V gene encodes CDR1 SGHTA and CDR2 FQGTGA. This CDR3 comprises 16 residues. CDR3 bases: TGTGTTGCCCCAAGACGAGGGTTTCGGTCCAATCAGCCCCAGCATTTT. Protein product: CVAPRRGFRSNQPQHF.

This clone was counted only a few times. CDR3 residues: CASRATGATGNQPQHF. As DNA, the CDR3 is TGTGCCAGTAGGGCCACAGGGGCGACTGGCAATCAGCCCCAGCATTTT. The chain couples TRBV19 to TRBJ1-5; 7 nucleotides match TRBD1. The length of the CDR3 is 16 residues. Trimming at V came to 6 bases and at J to 2 bases, leaving 10 bases not matched to a gene. Germline V gene sequence: CDR1 LNHDA, CDR2 SQIVND (reference sequence).

This chain uses TRBV6-2 or TRBV6-3 with TRBJ1-5; 7 bases are shared with TRBD1. Looked up from germline, CDR1 is MNHEY and CDR2 is SVGEGT. CDR3 length equals 15 residues. V lost 2 bases and J lost 4; bases outside the gene matches: 5. This chain's CDR3 is CASSYRPTGNQPQHF. For the CDR3, the DNA is TGTGCCAGCAGTTACCGACCGACAGGGAATCAGCCCCAGCATTTT.

The chain is built from TRBV6-2 or TRBV6-3 and TRBJ1-2, with TRBD1 matching 7 bases. With V trimmed by 6 bases and J by 8 bases, 18 bases remained unmatched. Per germline, CDR1 MNHEY and CDR2 SVGEGT. CDR3 length: 16 residues. The DNA for the CDR3 is TGTGCCAGCAGCCAGAAAGTGACAGGGCTTGAGGGGGGCTACACCTTC. This sequence encodes CASSQKVTGLEGGYTF.

The CDR3 region is CASSIARSSYNEQFF. The CDR3 region has the DNA TGTGCCAGTAGTATCGCAAGGAGCTCCTACAATGAGCAGTTCTTC. This chain links TRBV19 with TRBJ2-1; no definite D call. The CDR3 loop spans 15 amino acids. The germline CDR1 and CDR2 sequences are LNHDA and SQIVND (reference sequence). V was pared by 3 bases and J by 0 bases, with 9 bases between.

The genes are TRBV10-3 and TRBJ2-3; TRBD2 agrees at 7 bases. There are 14 residues in the CDR3. The V gene end was trimmed by 6 bases and the J gene end by 5 bases; junction bases not matched to a gene: 8. The germline V gene encodes CDR1 ENHRY and CDR2 SYGVKD. CDR3 loop: CAIRAGREGDTQYF. DNA of the CDR3: TGTGCCATCAGAGCGGGAAGGGAGGGAGATACGCAGTATTTT.

CDR3 region: CASSLAQGFYGYTF. CDR3 coding DNA: TGTGCCAGCAGCTTAGCGCAGGGGTTCTATGGCTACACCTTC. The chain uses TRBV7-8 and TRBJ1-2; D is perhaps TRBD1 (6 bases). Germline values: CDR1 SGHVS, CDR2 FQNEAQ. This CDR3 has 14 residues. Deletions cut 0 bases from V and 4 bases from J, with 9 bases between.

Here the CDR3 DNA reads TGTGCCAGCAGTTACTCCGGGACATACGAGCAGTACTTC. This encodes CASSYSGTYEQYF. The genes are TRBV6-5 and TRBJ2-7; D may be TRBD1 (6 bases). CDR3 length: 13 residues. The germline CDR1 and CDR2 sequences are MNHEY and SVGAGI. V lost 0 bases and J lost 4, with 7 bases in between.